The 25 T cell receptor beta chains reported below all come from one sample, sequenced in a study of lymphopenia after photon versus proton radiotherapy. Measured with immunoSEQ multiplex PCR; TCRdb has only the in-frame clones, and not every one. The top ten hold 1.5% to 2% of the sample, which has 2,500 to 3,000 clones, over 90% seen once. This specimen was peripheral blood, taken from a patient treated with photon-based radiotherapy. These receptors originate from a woman in her 70s with pancreatic cancer.

The CDR3 region has the DNA TGTGCCAGCATAGCGGGAGGTTACAATGAGCAGTTCTTC. Protein: CASIAGGYNEQFF. This chain connects TRBV28 to TRBJ2-1; 10 nucleotides match TRBD2. CDR1 is MDHEN and CDR2 is SYDVKM in the germline V gene. Germline trimming cut 7 bases from V and 4 bases from J; bases unmatched to any gene: 1. This CDR3 region has 13 residues.

V is TRBV28 and J is TRBJ2-5, with D unclear. Deletions cut 6 bases from V and 5 bases from J, with 10 bases between. This CDR3 contains 12 residues. Germline V gene data show CDR1 as MDHEN and CDR2 as SYDVKM. Here the CDR3 reads CASSSRVETQYF. The CDR3 DNA follows: TGTGCCAGCAGCTCGCGAGTGGAGACCCAGTACTTC. The whole variable domain, remainder taken from reference TRBV28 and TRBJ2-5, is DVKVTQSSRYLVKRTGEKVFLECVQDMDHENMFWYRQDPGLGLRLIYFSYDVKMKEKGDIPEGYSVSREKKERFSLILESASTNQTSMYLCASSSRVETQYFGPGTRLLVL.

The chain couples TRBV9 to TRBJ2-7, with 11 bases matching TRBD1. This CDR3 has 14 residues. The ends lost 5 bases at V and 2 bases at J; junction bases unmatched: 3. Germline loops: CDR1 SGDLS, CDR2 YYNGEE. DNA of the CDR3: TGTGCCAGCAGTCCGGGACAGGGGGCCTACGAGCAGTACTTC. It is translated as CASSPGQGAYEQYF.

The gene calls are TRBV4-2 and TRBJ2-2; no clear D. Germline CDR1 is LGHNA and CDR2 is YNFKEQ. Trimming shortened V by 1 base and J by 0 bases, and 6 bases separated the two germline ends. This CDR3 is 15 amino acids long. CDR3 residues: CASSQARANTGELFF. For the CDR3, the DNA is TGTGCCAGCAGCCAAGCCCGTGCGAACACCGGGGAGCTGTTTTTT.

The V gene is TRBV28, the J gene TRBJ2-2; possibly TRBD2 for D (6 bases). The ends were cut back, 7 bases at V and 4 bases at J, with 10 bases in the middle. This CDR3 spans 13 amino acids. Germline V gene sequence: CDR1 MDHEN, CDR2 SYDVKM. The CDR3 DNA is TGTGCCAGCACGGGACTCTCCACCGGGGAGCTGTTTTTT. Residues: CASTGLSTGELFF.

This chain connects TRBV19 to TRBJ1-4; D unclear. The length of the CDR3 is 12 residues. CDR1 and CDR2 (germline): LNHDA, SQIVND (reference sequence). V shed 7 bases and J shed 8 bases, with 11 bases lying between them. Here the CDR3 reads CASTSWEEKLFF. As DNA, the CDR3 is TGTGCCAGTACGTCATGGGAGGAAAAACTGTTTTTT. The full variable domain, in which reference TRBV19 and TRBJ1-4 provide the parts outside the CDR3, is DGGITQSPKYLFRKEGQNVTLSCEQNLNHDAMYWYRQDPGQGLRLIYYSQIVNDFQKGDIAEGYSVSREKKESFPLTVTSAQKNPTAFYLCASTSWEEKLFFGSGTQLSVL.

The chain uses TRBV19 and TRBJ2-7, with D perhaps TRBD1 (5 bases). This CDR3 is built from 12 residues. The V end lost 4 bases, the J end lost 2 bases, and 6 bases lay between the germline ends. CDR1 is LNHDA and CDR2 is SQIVND in the germline V gene (reference sequence). The CDR3 DNA reads TGTGCCAGTAGTACAGGGCCCTACGAGCAGTACTTC. Translation gives CASSTGPYEQYF.

About this clone: Because the CDR3 is missing its conserved closing phenylalanine or tryptophan, this is likely a read error. It is unclear where the CDR3 begins or ends on the DNA, so no DNA is shown, and the CDR3 is as TCRdb lists it. CDR3: CATSFHSRCDKV. V usage is TRBV15 and J usage is TRBJ2-6; the table's D gene call, TRBD1, was not cross checked with the DNA. Inclusive of both ends, the CDR3 amounts to 12 amino acids. From germline, CDR1 is LNHNV and CDR2 YYDKDF (reference sequence).

V usage is TRBV29-1 and J usage is TRBJ1-4; possible D gene TRBD1, 5 bases. V lost 5 bases to trimming and J lost 10 bases, with 17 bases between them. Germline V gene data show CDR1 as SQVTM and CDR2 as ANQGSEA. This CDR3 is built from 13 residues. CDR3 nucleotides: TGCAGCGTTTCGGACACCGCTAGAGGAAAACTGTTTTTT. Translation: CSVSDTARGKLFF. The full variable domain, its missing parts supplied by reference TRBV29-1 and TRBJ1-4, is SAVISQKPSRDICQRGTSLTIQCQVDSQVTMMFWYRQQPGQSLTLIATANQGSEATYESGFVIDKFPISRPNLTFSTLTVSNMSPEDSSIYLCSVSDTARGKLFFGSGTQLSVL.

This sequence joins TRBV5-1 and TRBJ2-3; the match to TRBD2 covers 12 bases. Germline CDR1 is SGHRS and CDR2 is YFSETQ. There are 19 residues in the CDR3. The V gene end was trimmed by 2 bases and the J gene end by 6 bases; junction bases not matched to a gene: 16. CDR3 protein: CASSLIPGLAGLFVDTQYF. CDR3 DNA: TGCGCCAGCAGCTTAATACCGGGACTAGCGGGTCTCTTTGTTGATACGCAGTATTTT.

This clone was detected once. The chain combines TRBV28 with TRBJ2-7, with a tentative D call TRBD1 (6 bases). Germline-derived CDR1 and CDR2 are MDHEN and SYDVKM. The V end lost 6 bases, the J end lost 4 bases, and 10 bases lay between the germline ends. The CDR3 has 12 residues. CDR3 protein: CASRKQGYEQYF. The CDR3 DNA follows: TGTGCCAGCAGGAAACAGGGTTACGAGCAGTACTTC.

The chain carries TRBV28 and TRBJ2-7; no clear D. This CDR3 is 15 amino acids long. V lost 6 bases to trimming and J lost 2 bases, with 17 bases between them. Germline V gene data show CDR1 as MDHEN and CDR2 as SYDVKM. As DNA, the CDR3 is TGTGCCAGCAGAGGTAACCTACCCCTTCCCTACGAGCAGTACTTC. This encodes CASRGNLPLPYEQYF.

This clone occurred once. The chain joins TRBV7-9 to TRBJ1-2, with D maybe TRBD1 (6 bases). The germline V gene has CDR1 SEHNR and CDR2 FQNEAQ (reference sequence). The CDR3 covers 15 residues. Trimming stripped 4 bases from V and 4 bases from J, with 16 bases between. The CDR3: CASSSLGGQSYGYTF. CDR3 in DNA: TGTGCCAGCAGCTCTCTGGGGGGGCAGAGCTATGGCTACACCTTC.

This chain connects TRBV5-6 to TRBJ2-7; D is ambiguous. The germline V gene has CDR1 SGHDT and CDR2 YYEEEE. The CDR3 consists of 11 residues. Trimming took off 4 bases at V and 4 bases at J, with 6 bases between the two ends. This chain's CDR3 is CASSVSYEQYF. Written as DNA, the CDR3 is TGTGCCAGCAGCGTTTCGTACGAGCAGTACTTC. Based on the CDR3 plus reference TRBV5-6 and TRBJ2-7, the full variable domain is DAGVTQSPTHLIKTRGQQVTLRCSPKSGHDTVSWYQQALGQGPQFIFQYYEEEERQRGNFPDRFSGHQFPNYSSELNVNALLLGDSALYLCASSVSYEQYFGPGTRLTVT.

The rearrangement uses TRBV7-9 and TRBJ2-6; tentative D call: TRBD1 (6 bases). The CDR3 is 17 amino acids. Trimming removed 3 bases from V and 2 bases from J, with 14 bases in between. Germline CDR1 SEHNR, CDR2 FQNEAQ (reference sequence). CDR3 bases: TGTGCCAGCAGCTTTAGCAGGGGCGCGGCTGGGGCCAACGTCCTGACTTTC. Translation: CASSFSRGAAGANVLTF. The full variable domain, completed using reference TRBV7-9 and TRBJ2-6, is DTGVSQNPRHKITKRGQNVTFRCDPISEHNRLYWYRQTLGQGPEFLTYFQNEAQLEKSRLLSDRFSAERPKGSFSTLEIQRTEQGDSAMYLCASSFSRGAAGANVLTFGAGSRLTVL.

V and J are TRBV4-3 and TRBJ2-1; no firm D call. Germline-derived CDR1 and CDR2 are LGHNA and YSLEER. CDR3 length: 18 residues. Trimming took 6 bases from V and 0 from J, leaving 21 bases between them. CDR3 region: CASSRSNGVKSSYNEQFF. The DNA for the CDR3 is TGCGCCAGCAGTCGGTCTAATGGCGTGAAGAGCTCCTACAATGAGCAGTTCTTC.

V and J are TRBV5-1 and TRBJ2-7; 14 nucleotides align to TRBD2. The CDR3 totals 14 residues. V gave up 7 bases and J gave up 5 bases; unmatched junction bases: 5. Germline CDR1 reads SGHRS; CDR2 reads YFSETQ. The CDR3 DNA sequence: TGCGCCAGCGGGGGGACTAGCGGGAGCCACGAGCAGTACTTC. Protein product: CASGGTSGSHEQYF.

The chain uses TRBV7-2 and TRBJ2-3, with D uncertain. The CDR3 runs 15 residues. V was trimmed by 5 bases and J by 2 bases, leaving 14 bases between them. Looked up from germline, CDR1 is SGHTA and CDR2 is FQGNSA. This CDR3 reads CASSPWRSLTDTQYF. The CDR3 DNA is TGTGCCAGCAGCCCCTGGCGCAGCCTCACAGATACGCAGTATTTT.

About this clone: The junction and the germline gene differ at one end; a read error may be behind it. CDR3 residues: CASSEGGNAGELFF. Written as DNA, the CDR3 is TGTGCCAGCAGTGAGGGCGGGAACGCCGGGGAGCTGTTTTTT. This rearrangement joins TRBV6-4 to TRBJ2-2, with a possible D match to TRBD2 (6 bases). The CDR3 runs 14 residues. CDR1 is MRHNA, CDR2 SNTAGT, per germline.

J is TRBJ2-5 and V is TRBV12-1; TRBD1, as called in the table, went unchecked against the DNA. The DNA matches TRBJ2-7 better at its end, which makes the J call doubtful. TRBV12-1 is a pseudogene locus. The CDR3 consists of 15 residues. Written as DNA, the CDR3 is TGTGCCAGCAGCTTTGACGGCAGGGGGCCCTACGAGCAGTACTTC. Its translation is CASSFDGRGPYEQYF.

The V call is TRBV6-1, the J call TRBJ2-7, with D perhaps being TRBD1 or TRBD2 (5 bases each). Between the trimmed V and J ends, which lost 1 base and 4 bases, there was a span of 14 bases. CDR3 length equals 15 residues. CDR1 is MNHNS and CDR2 is SASEGT in the germline V gene. CDR3 sequence reads: CASSEGHGASYEQYF. CDR3 coding DNA: TGTGCCAGCAGTGAAGGTCACGGGGCCTCTTACGAGCAGTACTTC.

V and J are TRBV6-4 and TRBJ2-3; 13 bases map to TRBD2. Germline V lookup: CDR1 MRHNA, CDR2 SNTAGT. V dropped 2 bases and J dropped 4; count of bases not matched to a gene: 0. The CDR3 is 15 amino acids. The DNA for the CDR3 is TGTGCCAGCAGTGACGGACTAGCGGGGGCAGATACGCAGTATTTT. This sequence encodes CASSDGLAGADTQYF.

The chain uses TRBV2 and TRBJ2-2, with 12 bases matching TRBD2. Losses at the gene ends were 5 bases for V and 4 bases for J; bases not matched to a gene: 8. The CDR3 is made up of 17 amino acids. Germline CDR1 reads SNHLY; CDR2 reads FYNNEI. The CDR3 here is CASSPGLAGRGTGELFF. CDR3 coding DNA: TGTGCCAGCAGTCCCGGACTAGCGGGAAGGGGCACCGGGGAGCTGTTTTTT.

The DNA of the CDR3 is TGTGCCAGCAGTTACTCTAGGGGGCATCGCGGCTACACCTTC. Amino acid sequence: CASSYSRGHRGYTF. The chain recombines TRBV6-6 with TRBJ1-2; 7 bases fit TRBD1. Germline lookup yields CDR1 MNHNY and CDR2 SVGAGI (reference sequence). The CDR3 extends over 14 amino acids. After removal of 0 bases from V and 8 bases from J, the junction contained 6 bases not matched to a gene.

J is TRBJ2-5 and V is TRBV28, with 7 bases lining up with TRBD1. Gene TRBJ2-7 matches the end of the DNA better, so the J call may be wrong. CDR3 length: 17 residues. Germline CDR1 MDHEN, CDR2 SYDVKM. CDR3 in DNA: TGTGCCAGCAGTTTCCCCAAACAGGGGAGACAGGTATACGAGCAGTACTTC. It encodes CASSFPKQGRQVYEQYF.